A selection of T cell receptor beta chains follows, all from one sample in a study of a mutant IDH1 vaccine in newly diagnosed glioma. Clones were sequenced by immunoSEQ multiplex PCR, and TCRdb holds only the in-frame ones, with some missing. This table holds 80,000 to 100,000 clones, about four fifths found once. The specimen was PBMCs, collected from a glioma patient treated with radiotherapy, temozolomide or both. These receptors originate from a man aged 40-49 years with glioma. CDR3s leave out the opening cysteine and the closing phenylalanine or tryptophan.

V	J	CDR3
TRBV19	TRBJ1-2	ASTPQATYGYT
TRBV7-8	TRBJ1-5	ASSFRQSNQPQH
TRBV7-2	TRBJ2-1	ASSFLAGALSRSYNEQF
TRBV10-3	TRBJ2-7	AISSPGIDEQY
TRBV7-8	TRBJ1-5	ASSLKGRGRFYQPQH
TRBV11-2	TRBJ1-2	ASSSPGTAYGYT
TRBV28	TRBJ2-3	ASSPGGTADTQY
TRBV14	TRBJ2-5	ASSPLGLAGIQETQY
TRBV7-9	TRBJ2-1	ASSPGEVGNEQF
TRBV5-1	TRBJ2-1	ASSWAGDRGRQRYNEQF
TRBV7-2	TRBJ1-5	ASSPGQFNQPQH
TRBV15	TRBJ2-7	ATSSQTGGSYEQY
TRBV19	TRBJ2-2	ASMGRGGTGELF
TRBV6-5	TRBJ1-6	ASSSGVGGFH
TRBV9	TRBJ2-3	ASSVEGGYSTDTQY
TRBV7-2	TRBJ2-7	ASGRGSYEQY
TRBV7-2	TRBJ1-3	ASSLQGAGHTIY
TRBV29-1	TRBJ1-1	SVEGQGGSEAF
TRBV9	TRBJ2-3	ASSGGVDSSTDTQY
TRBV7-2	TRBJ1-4	ASSPLGTGSTNEKLF
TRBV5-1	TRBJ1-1	ASSPETGQANTEAF
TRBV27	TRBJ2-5	ASSLFGTSGQETQY
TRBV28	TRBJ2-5	ASSLGTGVQETQY
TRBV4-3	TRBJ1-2	ASSQARSDNYGYT
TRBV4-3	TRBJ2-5	ASSQVGQGGETQY
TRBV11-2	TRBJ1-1	ASRSAGGNTEAF
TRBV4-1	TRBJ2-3	ASSPYLTSGASADTQY
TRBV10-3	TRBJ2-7	AISESGQGAYEQY
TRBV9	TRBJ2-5	ASSVDSLGETQY
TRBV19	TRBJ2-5	ASGEIQETQY
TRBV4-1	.	ASSQDPRTGLHEQY
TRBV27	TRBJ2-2	ASKLSSIGELF